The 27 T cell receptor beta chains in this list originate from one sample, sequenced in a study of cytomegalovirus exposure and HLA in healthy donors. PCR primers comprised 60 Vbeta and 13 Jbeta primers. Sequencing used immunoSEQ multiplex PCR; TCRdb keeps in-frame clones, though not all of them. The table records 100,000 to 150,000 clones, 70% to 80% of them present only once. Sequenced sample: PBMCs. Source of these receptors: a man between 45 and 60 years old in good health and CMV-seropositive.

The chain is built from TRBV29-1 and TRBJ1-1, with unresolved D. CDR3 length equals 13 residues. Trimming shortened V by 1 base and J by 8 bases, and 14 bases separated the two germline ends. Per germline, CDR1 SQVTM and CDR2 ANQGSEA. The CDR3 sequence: CSVEVTTRGEAFF. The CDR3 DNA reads TGCAGCGTTGAAGTGACCACCCGAGGAGAAGCTTTCTTT.

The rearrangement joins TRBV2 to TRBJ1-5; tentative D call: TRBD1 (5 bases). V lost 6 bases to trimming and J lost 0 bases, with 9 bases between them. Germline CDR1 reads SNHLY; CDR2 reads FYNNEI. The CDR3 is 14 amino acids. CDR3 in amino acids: CASRGHDSNQPQHF. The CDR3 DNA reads TGTGCCAGCAGAGGACACGATAGCAATCAGCCCCAGCATTTT.

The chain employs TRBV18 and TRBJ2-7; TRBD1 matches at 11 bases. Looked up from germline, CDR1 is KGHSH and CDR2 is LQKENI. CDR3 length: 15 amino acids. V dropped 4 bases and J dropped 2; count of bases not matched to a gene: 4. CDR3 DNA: TGTGCCAGCTCACAGCCGGGACAGGGGGCCTACGAGCAGTACTTC. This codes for CASSQPGQGAYEQYF.

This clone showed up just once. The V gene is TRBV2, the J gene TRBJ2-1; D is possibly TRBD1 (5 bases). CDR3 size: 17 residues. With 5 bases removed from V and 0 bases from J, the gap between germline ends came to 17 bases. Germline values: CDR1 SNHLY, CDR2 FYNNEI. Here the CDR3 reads CASSLSRTRSSYNEQFF. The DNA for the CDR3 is TGTGCCAGCAGTCTGTCGCGGACACGAAGCTCCTACAATGAGCAGTTCTTC.

The CDR3 loop reads CAWSPPYSADTQYF. The CDR3 bases are TGTGCCTGGAGTCCTCCCTATTCCGCAGATACGCAGTATTTT. The chain has TRBV30 and TRBJ2-3; D gene uncertain. Trimming took 2 bases from V and 4 from J, leaving 13 bases between them. CDR1 is GTSNPN and CDR2 is SVGIG in the germline V gene (reference sequence). The CDR3 covers 14 residues.

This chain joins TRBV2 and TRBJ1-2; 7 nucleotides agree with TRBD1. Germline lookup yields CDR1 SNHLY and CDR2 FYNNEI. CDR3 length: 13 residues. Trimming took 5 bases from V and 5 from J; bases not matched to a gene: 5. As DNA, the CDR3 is TGTGCCAGCAGTTTGGCCAGGGGGTATGGCTACACCTTC. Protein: CASSLARGYGYTF. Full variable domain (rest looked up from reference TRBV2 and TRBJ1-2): EPEVTQTPSHQVTQMGQEVILRCVPISNHLYFYWYRQILGQKVEFLVSFYNNEISEKSEIFDDQFSVERPDGSNFTLKIRSTKLEDSAMYFCASSLARGYGYTFGSGTRLTVV.

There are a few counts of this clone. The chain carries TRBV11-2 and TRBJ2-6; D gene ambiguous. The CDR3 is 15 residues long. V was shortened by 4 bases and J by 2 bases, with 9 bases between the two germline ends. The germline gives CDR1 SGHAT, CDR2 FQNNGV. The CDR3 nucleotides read TGTGCCAGCAGCTCCCCTGGCCCTGGGGCCAACGTCCTGACTTTC. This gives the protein CASSSPGPGANVLTF.

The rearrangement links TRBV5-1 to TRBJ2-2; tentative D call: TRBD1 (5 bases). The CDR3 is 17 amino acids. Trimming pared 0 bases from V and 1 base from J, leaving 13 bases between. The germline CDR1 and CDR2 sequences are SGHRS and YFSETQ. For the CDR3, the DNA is TGCGCCAGCAGCTTGGAGGTGGGGCCCGGGAACACCGGGGAGCTGTTTTTT. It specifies CASSLEVGPGNTGELFF.

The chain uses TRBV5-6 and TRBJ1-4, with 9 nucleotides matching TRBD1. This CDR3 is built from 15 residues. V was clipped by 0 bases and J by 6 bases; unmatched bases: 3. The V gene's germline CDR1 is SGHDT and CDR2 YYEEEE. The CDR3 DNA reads TGTGCCAGCAGCTTGGGCGGGACAGGGTATGAAAAACTGTTTTTT. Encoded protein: CASSLGGTGYEKLFF.

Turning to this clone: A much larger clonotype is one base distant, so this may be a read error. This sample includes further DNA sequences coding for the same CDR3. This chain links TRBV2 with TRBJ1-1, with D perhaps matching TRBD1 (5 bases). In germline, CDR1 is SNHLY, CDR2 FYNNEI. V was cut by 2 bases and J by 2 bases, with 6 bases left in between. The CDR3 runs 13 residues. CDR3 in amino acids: CASSEQGNTEAFF. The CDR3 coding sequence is TGTGCCAGCAGTGAACAGGGCAACACTGAAGCTTTCTTT.

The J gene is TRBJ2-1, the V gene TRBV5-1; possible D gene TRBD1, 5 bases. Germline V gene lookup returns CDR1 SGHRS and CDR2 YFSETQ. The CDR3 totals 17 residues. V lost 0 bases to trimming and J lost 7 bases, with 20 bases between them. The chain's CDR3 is CASSLGFMGLGVNEQFF. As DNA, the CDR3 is TGCGCCAGCAGCTTGGGATTTATGGGGCTAGGCGTAAATGAGCAGTTCTTC.

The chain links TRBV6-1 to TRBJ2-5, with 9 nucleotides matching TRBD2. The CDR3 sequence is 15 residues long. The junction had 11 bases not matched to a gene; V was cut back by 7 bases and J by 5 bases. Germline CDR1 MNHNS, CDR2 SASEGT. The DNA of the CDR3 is TGTGCCAGCACGTTGGGCGGGGGGGCCCGGGAGACCCAGTACTTC. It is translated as CASTLGGGARETQYF.

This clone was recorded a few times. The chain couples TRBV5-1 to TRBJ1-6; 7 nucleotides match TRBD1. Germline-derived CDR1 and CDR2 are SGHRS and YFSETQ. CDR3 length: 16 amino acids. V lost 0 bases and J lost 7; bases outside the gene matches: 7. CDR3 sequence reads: CASSLEGGARNSPLHF. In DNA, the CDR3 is TGCGCCAGCAGCTTGGAAGGGGGCGCTAGGAATTCACCCCTCCACTTT.

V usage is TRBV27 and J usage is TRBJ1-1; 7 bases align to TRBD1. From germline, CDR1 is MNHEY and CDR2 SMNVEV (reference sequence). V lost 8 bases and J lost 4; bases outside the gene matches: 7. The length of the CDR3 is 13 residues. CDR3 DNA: TGTGCCAGCCGCGGGACAGTCGGCACTGAAGCTTTCTTT. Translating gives CASRGTVGTEAFF.

The CDR3 DNA reads as TGCGCCAGCAGCTTGGTACTAGCGGGAGGGATCAGTGAGCAGTTCTTC. It is translated as CASSLVLAGGISEQFF. The chain joins TRBV5-1 to TRBJ2-1; 13 bases match TRBD2. Germline V CDR1 and CDR2: SGHRS, YFSETQ. The CDR3 consists of 16 residues. The J segment lost 9 bases and the V segment lost 0 bases, leaving 6 bases of the junction unmatched.

The CDR3 region has the DNA TGCGCCAGCAGTGAGTCTTTCGGGAGAGTGTACGAGCAGTACTTC. Protein product: CASSESFGRVYEQYF. The J gene is TRBJ2-5, the V gene TRBV10-2; the D gene is possibly TRBD2 (6 bases). The J call is uncertain, as TRBJ2-7 better fits the DNA end. Germline V CDR1 and CDR2: WSHSY, SAAADI. This CDR3 comprises 15 residues.

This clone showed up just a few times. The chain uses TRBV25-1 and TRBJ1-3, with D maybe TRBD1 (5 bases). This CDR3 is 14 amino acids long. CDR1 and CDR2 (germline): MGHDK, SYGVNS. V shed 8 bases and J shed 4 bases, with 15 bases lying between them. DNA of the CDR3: TGTGCCAGCTCCAGGGTAGGGTCAGGAAACACCATATATTTT. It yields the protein CASSRVGSGNTIYF.

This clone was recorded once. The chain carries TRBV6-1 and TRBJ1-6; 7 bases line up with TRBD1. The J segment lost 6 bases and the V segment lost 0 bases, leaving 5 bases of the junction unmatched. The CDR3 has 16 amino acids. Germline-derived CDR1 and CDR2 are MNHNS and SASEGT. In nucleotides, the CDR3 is TGTGCCAGCAGTGAAGCGACAGGGATCTTTAATTCACCCCTCCACTTT. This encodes CASSEATGIFNSPLHF.

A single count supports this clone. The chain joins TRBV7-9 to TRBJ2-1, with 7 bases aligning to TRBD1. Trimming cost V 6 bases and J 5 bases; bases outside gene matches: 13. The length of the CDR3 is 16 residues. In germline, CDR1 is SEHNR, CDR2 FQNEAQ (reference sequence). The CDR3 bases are TGTGCCAGCAGGGTACAGGGGAAAAGGTGGGACAATGAGCAGTTCTTC. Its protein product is CASRVQGKRWDNEQFF.

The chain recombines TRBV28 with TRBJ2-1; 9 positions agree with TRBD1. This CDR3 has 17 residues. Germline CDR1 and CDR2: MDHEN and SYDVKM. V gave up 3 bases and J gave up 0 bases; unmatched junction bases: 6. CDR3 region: CASSLFRDRVSYNEQFF. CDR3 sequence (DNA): TGTGCCAGCAGTTTGTTCCGGGACAGGGTCTCCTACAATGAGCAGTTCTTC.

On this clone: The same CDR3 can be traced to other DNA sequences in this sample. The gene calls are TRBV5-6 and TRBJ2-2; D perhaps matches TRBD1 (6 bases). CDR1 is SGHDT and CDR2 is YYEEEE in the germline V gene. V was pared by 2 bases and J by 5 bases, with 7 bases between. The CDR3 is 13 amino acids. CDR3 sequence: CASSLQGTGELFF. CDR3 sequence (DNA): TGTGCCAGCAGCTTACAGGGAACCGGGGAGCTGTTTTTT.

CDR3 in amino acids: CAWSRPSGGAPNEQFF. CDR3 nucleotides: TGTGCCTGGAGTCGACCTAGCGGGGGGGCGCCCAATGAGCAGTTCTTC. The chain is built from TRBV30 and TRBJ2-1, with 12 bases identical to TRBD2. J lost 6 bases, V lost 2 bases, and 8 bases had no gene match. The CDR3 loop spans 16 amino acids. Germline-derived CDR1 and CDR2 are GTSNPN and SVGIG (reference sequence).

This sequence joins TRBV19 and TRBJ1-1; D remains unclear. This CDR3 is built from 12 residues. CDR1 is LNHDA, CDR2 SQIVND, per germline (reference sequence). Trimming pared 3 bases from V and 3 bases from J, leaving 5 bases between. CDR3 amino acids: CASSMEYTEAFF. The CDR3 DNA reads TGTGCCAGTAGTATGGAGTACACTGAAGCTTTCTTT.

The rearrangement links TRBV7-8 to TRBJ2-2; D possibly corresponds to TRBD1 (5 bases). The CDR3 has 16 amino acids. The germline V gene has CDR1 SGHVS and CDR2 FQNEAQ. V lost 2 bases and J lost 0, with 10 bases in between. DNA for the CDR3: TGTGCCAGCAGCTTACAAGGGGCCCCGAACACCGGGGAGCTGTTTTTT. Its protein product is CASSLQGAPNTGELFF.

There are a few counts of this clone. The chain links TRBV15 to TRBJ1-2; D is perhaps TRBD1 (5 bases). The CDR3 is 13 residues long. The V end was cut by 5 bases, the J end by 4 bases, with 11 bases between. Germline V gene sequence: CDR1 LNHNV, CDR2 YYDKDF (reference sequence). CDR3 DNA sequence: TGTGCCACCAGCCCGGGGGTGGGCTATGGCTACACCTTC. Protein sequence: CATSPGVGYGYTF.

CDR3 nucleotides: TGTGCCAGTAGTATCGGGGGTTCGGGAGGAAACACCATATATTTT. Translated: CASSIGGSGGNTIYF. The rearrangement links TRBV19 to TRBJ1-3, with D perhaps TRBD1 (5 bases). Deletions cut 3 bases from V and 4 bases from J, with 13 bases between. Germline loops: CDR1 LNHDA, CDR2 SQIVND (reference sequence). The CDR3 is made up of 15 amino acids.

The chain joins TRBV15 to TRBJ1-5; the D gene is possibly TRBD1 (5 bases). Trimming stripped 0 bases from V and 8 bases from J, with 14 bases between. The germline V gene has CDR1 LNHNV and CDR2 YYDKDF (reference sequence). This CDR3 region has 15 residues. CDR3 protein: CATSRDPPQGEPQHF. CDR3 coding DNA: TGTGCCACCAGCAGAGATCCCCCCCAAGGGGAGCCCCAGCATTTT.